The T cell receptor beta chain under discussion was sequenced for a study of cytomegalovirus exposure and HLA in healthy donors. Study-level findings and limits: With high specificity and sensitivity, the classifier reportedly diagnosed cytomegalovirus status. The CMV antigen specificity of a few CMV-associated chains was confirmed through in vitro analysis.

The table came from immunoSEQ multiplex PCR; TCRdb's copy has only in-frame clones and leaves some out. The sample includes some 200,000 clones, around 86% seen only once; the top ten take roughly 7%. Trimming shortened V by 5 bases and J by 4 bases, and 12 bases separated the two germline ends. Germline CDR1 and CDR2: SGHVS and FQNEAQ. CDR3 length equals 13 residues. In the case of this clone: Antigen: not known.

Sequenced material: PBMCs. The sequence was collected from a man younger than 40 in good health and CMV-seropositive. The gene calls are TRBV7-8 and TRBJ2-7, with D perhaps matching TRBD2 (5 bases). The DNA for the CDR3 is TGTGCCAGCAGCACCCGGACGGGGTACGAGCAGTACTTC. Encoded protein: CASSTRTGYEQYF.